This T cell receptor beta chain is drawn from a study of blood T cell repertoires in COVID-19. Study at large: The origin of the acute and convalescent COVID-19 samples was the United States, Italy and Spain. T cells, B-cell-depleted T cells, or PBMCs supplied cDNA or gDNA.

In the authors' workflow: By means of reference gene primer amplification, nucleated cell counts were estimated. The table came from immunoSEQ multiplex PCR; TCRdb's copy has only in-frame clones and leaves some out. That table gives V, J and clone size, and the DNA gave D and trimming. The table has 130,000 or so clones, around 89% seen once. Germline V lookup: CDR1 KGHDR, CDR2 SFDVKD. Trimming cost V 4 bases and J 2 bases, with 14 bases left between them. This CDR3 is 16 amino acids long. Sequencing used peripheral blood. This receptor was taken from a man aged 45-65 years with active or convalescent COVID-19. The J gene is TRBJ1-5, the V gene TRBV24-1; a weak D match, TRBD1 (6 bases). CDR3 residues: CATSEGRGGGNQPQHF. CDR3 coding DNA: TGTGCCACCAGTGAGGGCAGGGGAGGGGGCAATCAGCCCCAGCATTTT.